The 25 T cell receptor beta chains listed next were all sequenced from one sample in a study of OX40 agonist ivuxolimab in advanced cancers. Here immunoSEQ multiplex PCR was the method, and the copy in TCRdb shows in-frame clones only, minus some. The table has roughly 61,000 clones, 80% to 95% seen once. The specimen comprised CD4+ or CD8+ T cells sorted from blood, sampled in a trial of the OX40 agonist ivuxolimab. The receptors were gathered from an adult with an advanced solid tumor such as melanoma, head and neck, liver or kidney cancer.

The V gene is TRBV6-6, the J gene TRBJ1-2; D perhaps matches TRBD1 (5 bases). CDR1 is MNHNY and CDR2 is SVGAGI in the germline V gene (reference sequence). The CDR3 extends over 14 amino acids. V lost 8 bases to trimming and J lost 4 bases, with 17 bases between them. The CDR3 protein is CASGTADRAYGYTF. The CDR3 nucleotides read TGTGCCAGCGGGACCGCCGATCGGGCCTATGGCTACACCTTC.

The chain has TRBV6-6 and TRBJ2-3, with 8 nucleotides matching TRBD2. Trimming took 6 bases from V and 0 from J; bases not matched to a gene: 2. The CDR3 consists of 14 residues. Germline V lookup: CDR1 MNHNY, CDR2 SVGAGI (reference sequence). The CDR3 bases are TGTGCCAGCAGCGGACTAGCAAGCACAGATACGCAGTATTTT. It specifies CASSGLASTDTQYF.

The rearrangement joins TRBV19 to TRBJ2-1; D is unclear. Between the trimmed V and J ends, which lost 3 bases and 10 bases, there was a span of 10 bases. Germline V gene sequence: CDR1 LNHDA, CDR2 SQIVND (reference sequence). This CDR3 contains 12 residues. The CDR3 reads CASSIALGEQFF. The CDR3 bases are TGTGCCAGTAGTATCGCCCTAGGGGAGCAGTTCTTC.

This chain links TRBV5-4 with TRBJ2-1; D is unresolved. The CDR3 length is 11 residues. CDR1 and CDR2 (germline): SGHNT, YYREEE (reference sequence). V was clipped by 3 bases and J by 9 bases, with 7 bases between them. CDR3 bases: TGTGCCAGCAGCTACTACGGTGAGCAGTTCTTC. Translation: CASSYYGEQFF.

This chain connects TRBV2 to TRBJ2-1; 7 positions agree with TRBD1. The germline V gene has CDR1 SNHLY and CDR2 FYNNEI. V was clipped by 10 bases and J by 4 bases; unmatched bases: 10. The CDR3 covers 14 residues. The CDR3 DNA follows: TGTGCCATGGCCCGGGACAGATTTTACAATGAGCAGTTCTTC. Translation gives CAMARDRFYNEQFF.

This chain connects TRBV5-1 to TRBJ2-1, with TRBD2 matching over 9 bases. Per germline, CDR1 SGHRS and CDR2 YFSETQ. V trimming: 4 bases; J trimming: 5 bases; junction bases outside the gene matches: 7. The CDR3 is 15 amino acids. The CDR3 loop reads CASSPWTSDNNEQFF. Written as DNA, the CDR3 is TGCGCCAGCAGCCCTTGGACTAGCGACAACAATGAGCAGTTCTTC.

Here the CDR3 DNA reads TGTGCCTGGAGTTCGCTAGCGGGAGGGTGGATGCAGTTCTTC. The encoded protein is CAWSSLAGGWMQFF. The chain recombines TRBV30 with TRBJ2-1; 12 bases map to TRBD2. The CDR3 is made up of 14 amino acids. Losses at the gene ends were 2 bases for V and 12 bases for J; bases not matched to a gene: 8. Germline V gene lookup returns CDR1 GTSNPN and CDR2 SVGIG (reference sequence).

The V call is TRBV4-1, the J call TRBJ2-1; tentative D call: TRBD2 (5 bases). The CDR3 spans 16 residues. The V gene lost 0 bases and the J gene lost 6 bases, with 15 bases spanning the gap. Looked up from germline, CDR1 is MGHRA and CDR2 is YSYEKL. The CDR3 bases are TGCGCCAGCAGCCAAGAAACCGGGAAACTGGGCAATGAGCAGTTCTTC. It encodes CASSQETGKLGNEQFF.

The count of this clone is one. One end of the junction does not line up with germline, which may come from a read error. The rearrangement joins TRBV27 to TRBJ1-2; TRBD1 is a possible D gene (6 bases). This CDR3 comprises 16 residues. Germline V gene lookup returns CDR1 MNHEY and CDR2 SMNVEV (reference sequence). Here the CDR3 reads CASSLSIRGANSGYTF. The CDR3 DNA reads TGTGCCAGCAGTTTATCGATTAGGGGGGCGAACTCTGGCTACACCTTC.

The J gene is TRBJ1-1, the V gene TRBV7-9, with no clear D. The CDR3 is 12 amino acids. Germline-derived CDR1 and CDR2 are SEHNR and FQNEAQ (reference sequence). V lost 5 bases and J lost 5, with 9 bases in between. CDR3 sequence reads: CASSPHGTEAFF. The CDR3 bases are TGTGCCAGCAGCCCCCACGGAACTGAAGCTTTCTTT.

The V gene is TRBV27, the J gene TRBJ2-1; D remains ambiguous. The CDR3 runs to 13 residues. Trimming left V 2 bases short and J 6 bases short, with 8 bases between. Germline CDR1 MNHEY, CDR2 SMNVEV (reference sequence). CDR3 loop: CASSLNGPNEQFF. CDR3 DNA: TGTGCCAGCAGTTTAAATGGGCCCAATGAGCAGTTCTTC.

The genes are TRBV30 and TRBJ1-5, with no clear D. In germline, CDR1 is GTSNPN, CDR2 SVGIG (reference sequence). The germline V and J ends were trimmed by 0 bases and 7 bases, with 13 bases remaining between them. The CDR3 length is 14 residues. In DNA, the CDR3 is TGTGCCTGGAGTGTACAAAGGCTCCGGCAGCCCCAGCATTTT. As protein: CAWSVQRLRQPQHF.

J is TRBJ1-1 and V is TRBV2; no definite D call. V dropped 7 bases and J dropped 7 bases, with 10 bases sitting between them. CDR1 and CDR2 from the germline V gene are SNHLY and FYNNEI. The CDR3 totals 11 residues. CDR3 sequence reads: CASNFRHEAFF. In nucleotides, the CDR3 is TGTGCCAGCAATTTTAGACATGAAGCTTTCTTT.

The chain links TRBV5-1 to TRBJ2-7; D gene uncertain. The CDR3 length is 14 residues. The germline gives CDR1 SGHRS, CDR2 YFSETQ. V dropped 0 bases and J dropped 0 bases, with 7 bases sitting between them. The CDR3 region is CASSLDSFSYEQYF. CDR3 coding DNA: TGCGCCAGCAGCTTGGACAGTTTCTCCTACGAGCAGTACTTC.

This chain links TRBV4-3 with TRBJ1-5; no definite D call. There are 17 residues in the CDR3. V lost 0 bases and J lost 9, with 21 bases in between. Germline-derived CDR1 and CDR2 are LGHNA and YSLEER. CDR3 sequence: CASSQDLPGMGLLPQHF. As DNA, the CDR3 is TGCGCCAGCAGCCAAGATCTTCCAGGCATGGGGTTATTGCCCCAGCATTTT.

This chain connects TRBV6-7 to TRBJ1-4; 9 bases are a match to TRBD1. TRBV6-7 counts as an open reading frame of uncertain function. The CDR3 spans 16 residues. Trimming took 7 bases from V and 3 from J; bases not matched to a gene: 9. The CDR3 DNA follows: TGTGCCAGCACTAATACAGGGGGCATTTCTAATGAAAAACTGTTTTTT. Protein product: CASTNTGGISNEKLFF.

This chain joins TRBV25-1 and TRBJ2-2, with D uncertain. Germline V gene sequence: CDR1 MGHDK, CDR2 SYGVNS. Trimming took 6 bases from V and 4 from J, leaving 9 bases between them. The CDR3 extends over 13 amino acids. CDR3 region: CASRSRFTGELFF. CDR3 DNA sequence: TGTGCCAGCAGGAGCAGGTTCACCGGGGAGCTGTTTTTT.

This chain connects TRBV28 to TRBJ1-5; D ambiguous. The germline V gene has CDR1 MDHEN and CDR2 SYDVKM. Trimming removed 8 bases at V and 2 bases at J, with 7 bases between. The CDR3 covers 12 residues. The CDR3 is CASALGNQPQHF. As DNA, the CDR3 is TGTGCCAGCGCCTTGGGCAATCAGCCCCAGCATTTT.

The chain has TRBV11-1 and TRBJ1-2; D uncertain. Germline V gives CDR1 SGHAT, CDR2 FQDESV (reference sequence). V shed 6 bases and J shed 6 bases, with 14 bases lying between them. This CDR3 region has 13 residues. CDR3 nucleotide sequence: TGTGCCAGCAGGCCATGGCCCTTCGATGGCTACACCTTC. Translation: CASRPWPFDGYTF.

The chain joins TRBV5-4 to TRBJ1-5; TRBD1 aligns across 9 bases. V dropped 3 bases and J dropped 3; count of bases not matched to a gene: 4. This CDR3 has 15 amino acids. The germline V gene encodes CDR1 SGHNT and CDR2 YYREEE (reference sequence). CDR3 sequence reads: CASSSGTGNNQPQHF. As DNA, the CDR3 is TGTGCCAGCAGCTCCGGGACAGGGAACAATCAGCCCCAGCATTTT.

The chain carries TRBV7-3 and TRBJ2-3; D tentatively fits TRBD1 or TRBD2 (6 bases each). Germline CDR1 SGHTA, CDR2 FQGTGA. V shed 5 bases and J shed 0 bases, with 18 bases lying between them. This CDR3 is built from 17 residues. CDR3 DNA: TGTGCCAGCAGCCCAGGGTGGGGGGCGCCAAGCACAGATACGCAGTATTTT. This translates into CASSPGWGAPSTDTQYF.

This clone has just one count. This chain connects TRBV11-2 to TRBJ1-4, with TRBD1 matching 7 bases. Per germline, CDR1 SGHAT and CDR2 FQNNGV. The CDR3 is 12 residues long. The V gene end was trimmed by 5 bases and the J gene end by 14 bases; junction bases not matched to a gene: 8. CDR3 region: CASSHRDSMLFF. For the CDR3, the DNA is TGTGCCAGCAGCCACCGGGACAGTATGCTGTTTTTT.

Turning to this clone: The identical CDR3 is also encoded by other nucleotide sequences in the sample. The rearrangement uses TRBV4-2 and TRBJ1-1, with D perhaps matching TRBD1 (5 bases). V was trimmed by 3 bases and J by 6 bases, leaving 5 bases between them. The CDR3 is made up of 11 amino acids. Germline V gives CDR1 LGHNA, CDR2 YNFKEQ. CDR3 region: CASSQGAEAFF. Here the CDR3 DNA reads TGTGCCAGCAGCCAGGGGGCTGAAGCTTTCTTT.

CDR3 bases: TGTGCCAGCAGCCTCGCGGCGGACAGGGGAGGCACAGATACGCAGTATTTT. Amino acids: CASSLAADRGGTDTQYF. V is TRBV7-9 and J is TRBJ2-3; 9 positions agree with TRBD1. The germline CDR1 and CDR2 sequences are SEHNR and FQNEAQ (reference sequence). V lost 5 bases, J lost 1 base, and 10 bases stayed unmatched. The CDR3 totals 17 residues.

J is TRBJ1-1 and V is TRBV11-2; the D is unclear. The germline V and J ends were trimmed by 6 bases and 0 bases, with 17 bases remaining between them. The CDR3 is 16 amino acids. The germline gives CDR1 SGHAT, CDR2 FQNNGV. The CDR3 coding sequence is TGTGCCAGCAGTCATCCCCCGGGATCAATGAACACTGAAGCTTTCTTT. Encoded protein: CASSHPPGSMNTEAFF. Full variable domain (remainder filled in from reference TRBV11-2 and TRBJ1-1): EAGVAQSPRYKIIEKRQSVAFWCNPISGHATLYWYQQILGQGPKLLIQFQNNGVVDDSQLPKDRFSAERLKGVDSTLKIQPAKLEDSAVYLCASSHPPGSMNTEAFFGQGTRLTVV.